The 10 T cell receptor beta chains listed next were all sequenced from one sample in a study of beta chain features in type 1 diabetes. What was sequenced were expressed TCRB transcripts, since all of the isolated RNA had been reverse transcribed. Using immunoSEQ multiplex PCR, the repertoire was profiled, and TCRdb retains in-frame clones only, with some absent. The data contain some 330,000 clones, roughly 12% of them singletons. Whole-study findings and limits: All four CD4+ subsets of Type 1 diabetes patients contained TCRB CDR3s that were moderately but significantly shorter.

No antigens are known for them. Material for sequencing was naive CD4+ T cells from blood. These receptor sequences come from a woman aged 18-29 years with type 1 diabetes.

This clone appeared a few times. The rearrangement joins TRBV5-1 to TRBJ2-7; 7 bases fit TRBD1. Trimming at V came to 2 bases and at J to 2 bases, leaving 4 bases not matched to a gene. Germline CDR1 reads SGHRS; CDR2 reads YFSETQ. The CDR3 runs 14 residues. CDR3 amino acids: CASSFGTEAYEQYF. DNA for the CDR3: TGCGCCAGCAGCTTTGGGACAGAGGCCTACGAGCAGTACTTC. Based on the CDR3 plus reference TRBV5-1 and TRBJ2-7, the full variable domain is KAGVTQTPRYLIKTRGQQVTLSCSPISGHRSVSWYQQTPGQGLQFLFEYFSETQRNKGNFPGRFSGRQFSNSRSEMNVSTLELGDSALYLCASSFGTEAYEQYFGPGTRLTVT.

This clone was detected a few times. This rearrangement joins TRBV29-1 to TRBJ2-3, with D tentatively TRBD1 (6 bases). This CDR3 region has 12 residues. Deletions cut 4 bases from V and 5 bases from J, with 10 bases between. Germline V lookup: CDR1 SQVTM, CDR2 ANQGSEA. CDR3 residues: CSVAQGIDTQYF. The CDR3 DNA is TGCAGCGTTGCGCAGGGGATAGATACGCAGTATTTT.

This sequence joins TRBV5-1 and TRBJ1-2, with 7 bases lining up with TRBD1. This CDR3 has 13 residues. J lost 8 bases, V lost 5 bases, and 9 bases had no gene match. Germline CDR1 reads SGHRS; CDR2 reads YFSETQ. CDR3 sequence (DNA): TGCGCCAGCAGAAAGGACACAGGGGAGGGCTACACCTTC. Its protein is CASRKDTGEGYTF. The entire variable domain, with the rest obtained from reference TRBV5-1 and TRBJ1-2, is as follows: KAGVTQTPRYLIKTRGQQVTLSCSPISGHRSVSWYQQTPGQGLQFLFEYFSETQRNKGNFPGRFSGRQFSNSRSEMNVSTLELGDSALYLCASRKDTGEGYTFGSGTRLTVV.

The chain is built from TRBV5-4 and TRBJ1-2; D is possibly TRBD1 (6 bases). The germline CDR1 and CDR2 sequences are SGHNT and YYREEE (reference sequence). Trimming removed 1 base from V and 7 bases from J, with 8 bases in between. The CDR3 consists of 12 residues. The CDR3 loop is CASSLQGLGYTF. The CDR3 DNA sequence: TGTGCCAGCAGCTTGCAGGGGCTTGGCTACACCTTC.

This chain links TRBV7-9 with TRBJ1-1; D gene unclear. Trimming cost V 3 bases and J 5 bases, with 10 bases left between them. CDR3 size: 13 residues. CDR1 is SEHNR, CDR2 FQNEAQ, per germline (reference sequence). CDR3 amino acids: CASSLLEGTEAFF. In DNA, the CDR3 is TGTGCCAGCAGCTTGCTGGAGGGTACTGAAGCTTTCTTT.

Concerning this clone: The germline gene is not matched at one end of the junction; a read error may be the cause. V gene TRBV9 combines with J gene TRBJ2-7, with a tentative D call TRBD1 (5 bases). In germline, CDR1 is SGDLS, CDR2 YYNGEE. CDR3 length: 12 amino acids. The CDR3 DNA reads TGCCCATGCAGTGGGGCCACCTACGAGCAGTACTTC. Protein sequence: CPCSGATYEQYF.

The rearrangement joins TRBV13 to TRBJ2-2; D gene unclear. V was clipped by 8 bases and J by 7 bases, with 14 bases between them. Germline V gene lookup returns CDR1 PRHDT and CDR2 FYEKMQ (reference sequence). The CDR3 runs 13 residues. The chain's CDR3 is CASVPGARGELFF. As DNA, the CDR3 is TGTGCCAGCGTCCCTGGAGCCCGCGGGGAGCTGTTTTTT.

The table lists this clone with a few counts. This chain joins TRBV14 and TRBJ2-1, with 7 positions matching TRBD1. V lost 4 bases and J lost 6; bases outside the gene matches: 15. The CDR3 has 17 amino acids. Germline CDR1 and CDR2: SGHDN and FVKESK. The CDR3 reads CASSRYAGTALGNEQFF. The CDR3 DNA is TGTGCCAGCAGCCGATACGCCGGGACAGCGCTGGGCAATGAGCAGTTCTTC.

V and J are TRBV5-1 and TRBJ2-3, with 10 nucleotides matching TRBD1. Germline V gives CDR1 SGHRS, CDR2 YFSETQ. V lost 4 bases and J lost 8; bases outside the gene matches: 7. The CDR3 has 14 residues. CDR3 DNA sequence: TGCGCCAGCAGCACCGGGGACAGGGGTGGTACGCAGTATTTT. Translated, it gives CASSTGDRGGTQYF. Looking up the rest from reference TRBV5-1 and TRBJ2-3 gives the full variable domain: KAGVTQTPRYLIKTRGQQVTLSCSPISGHRSVSWYQQTPGQGLQFLFEYFSETQRNKGNFPGRFSGRQFSNSRSEMNVSTLELGDSALYLCASSTGDRGGTQYFGPGTRLTVL.

V is TRBV5-1 and J is TRBJ2-3; D perhaps matches TRBD2 (5 bases). V was trimmed by 2 bases and J by 2 bases, leaving 12 bases between them. CDR3 length: 15 residues. From germline, CDR1 is SGHRS and CDR2 YFSETQ. The CDR3 sequence: CASSLDGVTTDTQYF. For the CDR3, the DNA is TGCGCCAGCAGCTTAGACGGGGTTACCACAGATACGCAGTATTTT.